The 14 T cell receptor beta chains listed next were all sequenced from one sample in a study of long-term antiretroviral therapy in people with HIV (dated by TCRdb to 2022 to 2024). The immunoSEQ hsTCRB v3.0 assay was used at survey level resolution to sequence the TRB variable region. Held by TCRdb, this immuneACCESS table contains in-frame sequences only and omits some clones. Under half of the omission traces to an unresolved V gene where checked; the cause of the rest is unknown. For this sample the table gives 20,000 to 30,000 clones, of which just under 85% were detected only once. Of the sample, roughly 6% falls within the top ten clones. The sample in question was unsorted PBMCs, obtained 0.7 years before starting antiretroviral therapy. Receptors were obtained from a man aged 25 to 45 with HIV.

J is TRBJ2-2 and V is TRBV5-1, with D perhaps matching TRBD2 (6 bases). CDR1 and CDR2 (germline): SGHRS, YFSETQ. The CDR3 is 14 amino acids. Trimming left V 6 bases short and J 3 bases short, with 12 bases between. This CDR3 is CASKRDSYTGELFF. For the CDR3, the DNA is TGCGCCAGCAAACGGGACTCATACACCGGGGAGCTGTTTTTT. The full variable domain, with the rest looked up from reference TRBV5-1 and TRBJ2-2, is KAGVTQTPRYLIKTRGQQVTLSCSPISGHRSVSWYQQTPGQGLQFLFEYFSETQRNKGNFPGRFSGRQFSNSRSEMNVSTLELGDSALYLCASKRDSYTGELFFGEGSRLTVL.

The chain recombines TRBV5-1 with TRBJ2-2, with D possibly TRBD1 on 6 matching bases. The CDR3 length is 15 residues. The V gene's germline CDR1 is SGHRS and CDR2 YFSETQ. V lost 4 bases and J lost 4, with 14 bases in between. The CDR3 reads CASSATGYGTGELFF. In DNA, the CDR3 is TGCGCCAGCAGCGCCACAGGGTATGGCACCGGGGAGCTGTTTTTT.

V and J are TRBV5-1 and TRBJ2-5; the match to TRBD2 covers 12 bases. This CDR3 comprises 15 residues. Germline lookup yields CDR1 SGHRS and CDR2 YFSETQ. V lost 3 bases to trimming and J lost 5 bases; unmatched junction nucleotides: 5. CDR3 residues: CASSWTSGKGETQYF. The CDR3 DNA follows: TGCGCCAGCAGCTGGACTAGCGGGAAAGGGGAGACCCAGTACTTC.

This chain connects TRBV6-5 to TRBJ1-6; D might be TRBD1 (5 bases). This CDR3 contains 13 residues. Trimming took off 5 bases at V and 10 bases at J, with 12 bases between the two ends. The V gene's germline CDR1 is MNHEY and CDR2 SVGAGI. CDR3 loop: CASSPGWNSPLHF. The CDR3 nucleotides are TGTGCCAGCAGTCCAGGGTGGAACTCACCCCTCCACTTT.

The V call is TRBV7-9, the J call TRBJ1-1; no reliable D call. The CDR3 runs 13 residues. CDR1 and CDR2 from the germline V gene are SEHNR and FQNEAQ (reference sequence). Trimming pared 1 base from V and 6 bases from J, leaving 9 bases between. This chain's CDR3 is CASSLETSPEAFF. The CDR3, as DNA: TGTGCCAGCAGCTTAGAGACGTCCCCTGAAGCTTTCTTT.

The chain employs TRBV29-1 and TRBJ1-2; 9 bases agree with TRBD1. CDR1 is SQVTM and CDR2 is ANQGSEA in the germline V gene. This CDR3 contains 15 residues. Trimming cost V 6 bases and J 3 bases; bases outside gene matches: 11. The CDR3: CSVLPTGGFDYGYTF. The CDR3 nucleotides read TGCAGCGTCCTACCGACAGGGGGGTTTGACTATGGCTACACCTTC.

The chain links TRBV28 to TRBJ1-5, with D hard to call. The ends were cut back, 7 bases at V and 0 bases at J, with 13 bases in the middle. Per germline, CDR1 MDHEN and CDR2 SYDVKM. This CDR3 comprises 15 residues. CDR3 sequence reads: CASTPFRNSNQPQHF. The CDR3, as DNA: TGTGCCAGCACCCCTTTCAGGAATAGCAATCAGCCCCAGCATTTT.

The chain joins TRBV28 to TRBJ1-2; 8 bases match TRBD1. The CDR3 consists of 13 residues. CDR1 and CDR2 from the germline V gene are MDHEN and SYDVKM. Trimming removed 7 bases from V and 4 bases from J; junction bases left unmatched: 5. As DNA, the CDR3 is TGTGCCAGCACCCTCGACAGGGGCTATGGCTACACCTTC. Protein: CASTLDRGYGYTF.

The CDR3 DNA is TGTGCCAGCAGGGTACTAGCGGGACCCCCGCATACGCAGTATTTT. Translating gives CASRVLAGPPHTQYF. The rearrangement joins TRBV27 to TRBJ2-3, with 10 bases fitting TRBD2. Germline assignment: CDR1 MNHEY and CDR2 SMNVEV (reference sequence). The CDR3 is 15 amino acids. V was clipped by 6 bases and J by 7 bases; unmatched bases: 10.

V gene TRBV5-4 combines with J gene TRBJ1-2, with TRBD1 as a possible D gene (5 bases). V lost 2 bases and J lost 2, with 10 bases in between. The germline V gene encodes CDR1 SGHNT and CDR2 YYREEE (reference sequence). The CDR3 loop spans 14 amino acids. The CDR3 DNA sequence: TGTGCCAGCAGCTTCGACAGACTCAACTATGGCTACACCTTC. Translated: CASSFDRLNYGYTF.

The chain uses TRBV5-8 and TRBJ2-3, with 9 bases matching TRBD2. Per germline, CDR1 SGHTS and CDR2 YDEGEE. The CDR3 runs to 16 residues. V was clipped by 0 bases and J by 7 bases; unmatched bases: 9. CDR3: CASSLASRGGRNTQYF. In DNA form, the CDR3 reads TGTGCCAGCAGCTTGGCGTCGCGGGGGGGCAGAAATACGCAGTATTTT.

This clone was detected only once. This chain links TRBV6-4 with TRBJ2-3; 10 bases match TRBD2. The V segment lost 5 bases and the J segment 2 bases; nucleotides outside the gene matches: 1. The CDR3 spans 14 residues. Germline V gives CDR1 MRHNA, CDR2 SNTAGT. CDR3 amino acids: CASSSGGATDTQYF. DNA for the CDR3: TGTGCCAGCAGTAGCGGGGGGGCCACAGATACGCAGTATTTT.

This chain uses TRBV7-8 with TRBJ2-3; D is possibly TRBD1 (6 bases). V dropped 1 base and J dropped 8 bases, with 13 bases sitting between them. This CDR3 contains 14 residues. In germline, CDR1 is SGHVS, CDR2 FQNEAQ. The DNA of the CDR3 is TGTGCCAGCAGCTTAGGACAGGCGACGGGTACGCAGTATTTT. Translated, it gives CASSLGQATGTQYF.

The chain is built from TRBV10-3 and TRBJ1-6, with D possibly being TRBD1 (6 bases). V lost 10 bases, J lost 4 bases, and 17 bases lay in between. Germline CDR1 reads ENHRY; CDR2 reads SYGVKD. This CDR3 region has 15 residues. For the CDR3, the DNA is TGTGCCACACGGTCGGGGGGCGCGTATAATTCACCCCTCCACTTT. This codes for CATRSGGAYNSPLHF.